The 29 T cell receptor beta chains below were found in one sample sequenced in a study of CD4 T cells in relation to SARS-CoV-2 and coronaviruses. TCRdb's copy holds only in-frame clones and misses some; the assay was immunoSEQ multiplex PCR. Of under 50,000 clones in the sample, approximately 90% were seen once. The source material was memory CD4+ T cells from PBMCs. Source of these receptors: an adult with COVID-19.

The chain recombines TRBV5-1 with TRBJ2-7; D ambiguous. The V end was cut by 1 base, the J end by 3 bases, with 5 bases between. The CDR3 runs 12 residues. Germline lookup yields CDR1 SGHRS and CDR2 YFSETQ. CDR3 DNA sequence: TGCGCCAGCAGCTTGACGAACTACGAGCAGTACTTC. It encodes CASSLTNYEQYF.

V gene TRBV27 combines with J gene TRBJ1-6; TRBD1 aligns across 9 bases. The CDR3 loop spans 16 amino acids. V was clipped by 4 bases and J by 7 bases; unmatched bases: 8. Germline V gene sequence: CDR1 MNHEY, CDR2 SMNVEV (reference sequence). The CDR3 region has the DNA TGTGCCAGCAGTTCTAAAGCCGGGACAGGGAATTCACCCCTCCACTTT. It codes for CASSSKAGTGNSPLHF.

V gene TRBV5-8 combines with J gene TRBJ2-5; TRBD1 might be the D (5 bases). V dropped 7 bases and J dropped 2 bases, with 18 bases sitting between them. Germline V lookup: CDR1 SGHTS, CDR2 YDEGEE. This CDR3 is 15 amino acids long. This CDR3 reads CASPKGFVVQETQYF. The CDR3, as DNA: TGTGCCAGCCCTAAGGGGTTCGTAGTTCAAGAGACCCAGTACTTC.

The chain carries TRBV24-1 and TRBJ1-5; D gene ambiguous. Germline V gene data show CDR1 as KGHDR and CDR2 as SFDVKD. V was trimmed by 10 bases and J by 11 bases, leaving 23 bases between them. This CDR3 contains 14 residues. CDR3 DNA sequence: TGTGCCACGAGGCGGCCCCCATTCCACCCGACCCAGCATTTT. Its protein product is CATRRPPFHPTQHF.

This clone was detected a few times. The chain recombines TRBV7-2 with TRBJ1-4, with a tentative D call TRBD1 (5 bases). The germline CDR1 and CDR2 sequences are SGHTA and FQGNSA. The CDR3 runs 16 residues. Trimming cost V 0 bases and J 8 bases, with 16 bases left between them. CDR3 coding DNA: TGTGCCAGCAGCTTAGCCCCAGGGACCTCCGGGGAAAAACTGTTTTTT. This gives the protein CASSLAPGTSGEKLFF.

The rearrangement links TRBV18 to TRBJ1-1, with 7 bases lining up with TRBD1. This CDR3 has 15 residues. Trimming took 4 bases from V and 4 from J; bases not matched to a gene: 9. CDR1 is KGHSH and CDR2 is LQKENI in the germline V gene. The CDR3 protein is CASSQSGQFITEAFF. In nucleotides, the CDR3 is TGTGCCAGCTCACAATCGGGACAGTTCATCACTGAAGCTTTCTTT. The entire variable domain, with the rest obtained from reference TRBV18 and TRBJ1-1, is as follows: NAGVMQNPRHLVRRRGQEARLRCSPMKGHSHVYWYRQLPEEGLKFMVYLQKENIIDESGMPKERFSAEFPKEGPSILRIQQVVRGDSAAYFCASSQSGQFITEAFFGQGTRLTVV.

This rearrangement joins TRBV10-3 to TRBJ1-5; 7 bases are a match to TRBD1. Germline CDR1 ENHRY, CDR2 SYGVKD. This CDR3 comprises 15 residues. Trimming cost V 0 bases and J 4 bases; bases outside gene matches: 3. CDR3 DNA: TGTGCCATCAGTGAGTCGACAGGGACAAATCAGCCCCAGCATTTT. It is translated as CAISESTGTNQPQHF.

V and J are TRBV5-6 and TRBJ2-5; 9 nucleotides align to TRBD2. The CDR3 covers 15 residues. With 4 bases clipped from V and 5 bases from J, the junction kept 9 bases outside the gene matches. Looked up from germline, CDR1 is SGHDT and CDR2 is YYEEEE. This chain's CDR3 is CASSLLWRGGETQYF. DNA for the CDR3: TGTGCCAGCAGCCTCCTTTGGCGGGGGGGTGAGACCCAGTACTTC. The complete variable domain, with remaining parts taken from reference TRBV5-6 and TRBJ2-5, reads DAGVTQSPTHLIKTRGQQVTLRCSPKSGHDTVSWYQQALGQGPQFIFQYYEEEERQRGNFPDRFSGHQFPNYSSELNVNALLLGDSALYLCASSLLWRGGETQYFGPGTRLLVL.

This clone was seen more than once but under ten times. The chain joins TRBV5-6 to TRBJ1-6, with D hard to call. CDR1 is SGHDT, CDR2 YYEEEE, per germline. The V and J ends lost 1 base and 7 bases respectively, with 9 bases between them. This CDR3 has 14 residues. The CDR3 region has the DNA TGTGCCAGCAGCTTGTGGGTGAACAATTCACCCCTCCACTTT. Its protein is CASSLWVNNSPLHF. The full variable domain, with the rest looked up from reference TRBV5-6 and TRBJ1-6, is DAGVTQSPTHLIKTRGQQVTLRCSPKSGHDTVSWYQQALGQGPQFIFQYYEEEERQRGNFPDRFSGHQFPNYSSELNVNALLLGDSALYLCASSLWVNNSPLHFGNGTRLTVT.

J is TRBJ1-1 and V is TRBV6-5; 9 bases align to TRBD1. V lost 6 bases to trimming and J lost 10 bases; unmatched junction nucleotides: 6. The CDR3 runs to 12 residues. Germline CDR1 and CDR2: MNHEY and SVGAGI. CDR3 loop: CASRTTGGLAFF. CDR3 DNA sequence: TGTGCCAGCAGGACAACAGGGGGCTTAGCTTTCTTT.

This clone was picked up one time. The chain has TRBV19 and TRBJ1-5; D perhaps matches TRBD1 (6 bases). Germline CDR1 is LNHDA and CDR2 is SQIVND (reference sequence). V was shortened by 4 bases and J by 7 bases, with 17 bases between the two germline ends. The length of the CDR3 is 15 residues. CDR3 residues: CASSTRDIREQPQHF. CDR3 DNA: TGTGCCAGTAGTACGAGGGACATTCGGGAACAGCCCCAGCATTTT.

The chain links TRBV6-5 to TRBJ2-7, with TRBD2 as a possible D gene (6 bases). Germline V gene sequence: CDR1 MNHEY, CDR2 SVGAGI. This CDR3 region has 16 residues. The germline V and J ends were trimmed by 0 bases and 0 bases, with 12 bases remaining between them. Here the CDR3 reads CASSYSIMGGSYEQYF. The CDR3 DNA sequence: TGTGCCAGCAGTTACTCGATTATGGGGGGCTCCTACGAGCAGTACTTC.

This chain uses TRBV18 with TRBJ2-3; no reliable D call. CDR3 size: 15 residues. CDR1 KGHSH and CDR2 LQKENI come from the germline V gene. Trimming left V 5 bases short and J 3 bases short, with 15 bases between. The DNA for the CDR3 is TGTGCCAGCTCATCCTCCCTTGCGGAAACAGATACGCAGTATTTT. Its protein product is CASSSSLAETDTQYF.

This sequence joins TRBV11-3 and TRBJ2-7; D ambiguous. The CDR3 is 15 residues long. The V end lost 1 base, the J end lost 2 bases, and 12 bases lay between the germline ends. Germline CDR1 is SGHNT and CDR2 is YENEEA. The CDR3 spells CASSLGPEPTYEQYF. In DNA form, the CDR3 reads TGTGCCAGCAGCTTAGGCCCGGAGCCGACCTACGAGCAGTACTTC. The full variable domain, completed using reference TRBV11-3 and TRBJ2-7, is EAGVVQSPRYKIIEKKQPVAFWCNPISGHNTLYWYLQNLGQGPELLIRYENEEAVDDSQLPKDRFSAERLKGVDSTLKIQPAELGDSAVYLCASSLGPEPTYEQYFGPGTRLTVT.

A few counts support this clone. The V call is TRBV6-7, the J call TRBJ2-2; D unclear. TRBV6-7 is an ORF, with its function uncertain. The CDR3 sequence is 16 residues long. V lost 8 bases, J lost 6 bases, and 22 bases lay in between. In nucleotides, the CDR3 is TGTGCCAGCCTAACTCCGAACTTGACCCGACCCGGGGAGCTGTTTTTT. Protein sequence: CASLTPNLTRPGELFF.

This CDR3 reads CASSPSRGRDEQYF. The CDR3 bases are TGTGCCAGCAGCCCTTCGAGGGGGCGCGACGAGCAGTACTTC. The chain has TRBV5-4 and TRBJ2-7, with TRBD1 identical over 7 bases. Trimming cost V 4 bases and J 5 bases; bases outside gene matches: 9. Germline lookup yields CDR1 SGHNT and CDR2 YYREEE (reference sequence). The CDR3 covers 14 residues.

The chain links TRBV30 to TRBJ2-2; D call uncertain. V shed 0 bases and J shed 5 bases, with 10 bases lying between them. The CDR3 covers 14 residues. Germline-derived CDR1 and CDR2 are GTSNPN and SVGIG (reference sequence). In DNA, the CDR3 is TGTGCCTGGAGTGTAGGGCTATCGACCGGGGAGCTGTTTTTT. It codes for CAWSVGLSTGELFF.

The J gene is TRBJ1-2, the V gene TRBV29-1; D remains unclear. The CDR3 runs to 14 residues. V was shortened by 5 bases and J by 8 bases, with 21 bases between the two germline ends. Germline V gene data show CDR1 as SQVTM and CDR2 as ANQGSEA. CDR3 protein: CSVSQGRSGSGYTF. In DNA, the CDR3 is TGCAGCGTTTCACAAGGGCGGTCGGGGAGCGGCTACACCTTC. Combining the CDR3 with reference TRBV29-1 and TRBJ1-2 gives the whole variable domain SAVISQKPSRDICQRGTSLTIQCQVDSQVTMMFWYRQQPGQSLTLIATANQGSEATYESGFVIDKFPISRPNLTFSTLTVSNMSPEDSSIYLCSVSQGRSGSGYTFGSGTRLTVV.

This clone was seen only once. This chain uses TRBV15 with TRBJ2-7; 11 nucleotides agree with TRBD1. Trimming took 1 base from V and 6 from J; bases not matched to a gene: 2. Looked up from germline, CDR1 is LNHNV and CDR2 is YYDKDF (reference sequence). The CDR3 length is 14 residues. The CDR3: CATSRVGTGGEQYF. CDR3 sequence (DNA): TGTGCCACCAGCAGAGTGGGGACAGGGGGCGAGCAGTACTTC.

The chain joins TRBV11-3 to TRBJ1-5; D is unclear. This CDR3 has 12 amino acids. V shed 8 bases and J shed 5 bases, with 10 bases lying between them. The V gene's germline CDR1 is SGHNT and CDR2 YENEEA. The CDR3 DNA follows: TGTGCCAGCCGATCGTCACATCAGCCCCAGCATTTT. It specifies CASRSSHQPQHF.

The chain joins TRBV29-1 to TRBJ2-5; D is unresolved. Germline lookup yields CDR1 SQVTM and CDR2 ANQGSEA. The V gene lost 7 bases and the J gene lost 1 base, with 10 bases spanning the gap. The CDR3 has 12 amino acids. The CDR3 nucleotides read TGCAGCGGCGGAAGAGCCCAAGAGACCCAGTACTTC. Protein: CSGGRAQETQYF.

The chain recombines TRBV6-5 with TRBJ1-3, with D possibly being TRBD1 (5 bases). The CDR3 sequence is 15 residues long. Trimming removed 0 bases at V and 4 bases at J, with 10 bases between. The germline V gene encodes CDR1 MNHEY and CDR2 SVGAGI. In nucleotides, the CDR3 is TGTGCCAGCAGTTACTCCGGGGGTTCAGGAAACACCATATATTTT. Its translation: CASSYSGGSGNTIYF.

The chain has TRBV30 and TRBJ2-5; TRBD2 agrees at 10 bases. Per the germline V gene, CDR1 is GTSNPN and CDR2 is SVGIG (reference sequence). J lost 4 bases, V lost 1 base, and 12 bases had no gene match. The CDR3 runs to 17 residues. CDR3 in amino acids: CAWSGGSSGGPVETQYF. CDR3 coding DNA: TGTGCCTGGAGTGGTGGATCTAGCGGGGGCCCCGTAGAGACCCAGTACTTC.

This sequence joins TRBV6-1 and TRBJ2-5; the D is unclear. Trimming pared 3 bases from V and 5 bases from J, leaving 4 bases between. Germline lookup yields CDR1 MNHNS and CDR2 SASEGT. This CDR3 has 11 amino acids. The CDR3: CASSEEETQYF. As DNA, the CDR3 is TGTGCCAGCAGTGAGGAGGAGACCCAGTACTTC.

The rearrangement links TRBV9 to TRBJ1-5; maybe TRBD1 (6 bases). Germline CDR1 reads SGDLS; CDR2 reads YYNGEE. Trimming removed 0 bases at V and 11 bases at J, with 12 bases between. This CDR3 contains 13 residues. The CDR3 sequence is CASSVEGGGTQHF. The CDR3 DNA reads as TGTGCCAGCAGCGTAGAAGGGGGAGGGACCCAGCATTTT.

This chain connects TRBV5-1 to TRBJ1-4, with D uncertain. Germline V gives CDR1 SGHRS, CDR2 YFSETQ. This CDR3 comprises 15 residues. V lost 4 bases and J lost 0, with 10 bases in between. CDR3 DNA sequence: TGCGCCAGCAGCCGAGGACGCCCAACTAATGAAAAACTGTTTTTT. Its translation: CASSRGRPTNEKLFF.

The chain uses TRBV7-9 and TRBJ2-2; no firm D call. The germline gives CDR1 SEHNR, CDR2 FQNEAQ (reference sequence). The CDR3 length is 12 residues. Trimming cost V 5 bases and J 5 bases, with 6 bases left between them. The CDR3 coding sequence is TGTGCCAGCAGCCGCAGTACCGGGGAGCTGTTTTTT. This translates into CASSRSTGELFF.

The chain carries TRBV2 and TRBJ1-5, with a possible D match to TRBD1 (6 bases). The CDR3 consists of 14 residues. V was cut by 7 bases and J by 6 bases, with 16 bases left in between. The V gene's germline CDR1 is SNHLY and CDR2 FYNNEI. CDR3 DNA: TGTGCCAGCAAAGGCCAGGGACACTTTCAGCCCCAGCATTTT. Translated: CASKGQGHFQPQHF.

The V call is TRBV5-1, the J call TRBJ1-4; D not resolved. Germline V lookup: CDR1 SGHRS, CDR2 YFSETQ. This CDR3 spans 15 amino acids. V was shortened by 0 bases and J by 8 bases, with 14 bases between the two germline ends. CDR3 in DNA: TGCGCCAGCAGCTTGGGAATTAATGCCGGAGAAAAACTGTTTTTT. Its protein is CASSLGINAGEKLFF.